What follows is one TCR beta chain and its context. This clonotype appeared many times. Its specific antigen is unknown. No much larger clonotype is one base removed from it; base qualities were not supplied. TCRbeta-specific cDNA was reverse-transcribed from approximately 460 ng total RNA using a constant-region primer and ProtoScript II reverse transcriptase. Three nested multiplex PCR rounds, following a slightly modified ARM-PCR procedure, were used to build the TCRbeta libraries. Each of the first two PCR rounds ran for around 10 cycles using multiplex TRBV1-TRBV30 forward primers together with a Cbeta reverse primer. Sample barcodes and Illumina adapters were attached in a final 25-cycle PCR using Deep VentR polymerase. Before sequencing, amplicons of 200-500 bp were gel-purified using a QIAquick gel extraction kit. The TCRbeta amplicons were sequenced with 250-bp paired-end reads on an Illumina HiSeq 2500. As for the original processing: Reads were quality-trimmed with Trimmomatic v0.33, and paired reads were merged with FLASH v1.2.11 to recover full CDR3 sequences. V, D and J germline segments were assigned to the rearranged TCRbeta sequences by MiGEC v1.2.1b. VDJtools v1.0.0 computed clonotype statistics and Shannon-Wiener diversity indices. Except for diversity analysis, only each sample's 250 most abundant clonotypes were used in subsequent analyses to reduce sampling bias. TCRdb trimmed the raw reads at Q25, called clones with MiXCR and kept productive beta chains. Here each entry gathers all rows of one CDR3 protein and keeps the most common genes and DNA. For this entry, the V and J calls and clone size follow TCRdb and not the study's own pipeline. For this sample the table gives 300,000 to 350,000 distinct CDR3 sequences, of which less than 65% were detected only once. The top ten constitute 5% to 6.5% of the sample.

Blood RNA was extracted from unsorted whole blood using TRIzol reagent, and germline DNA was obtained with the DNeasy Blood & Tissue kit. At the time of sampling, the patients had chronic HBV infection and had not received any treatment. Before surgery, approximately 4 milliliters of peripheral blood were collected into K2EDTA tubes. This record belongs to a study of tumor-infiltrating lymphocytes in primary liver carcinoma (dated by TCRdb to 2016 to 2017). For context, the study as a whole: A few patients with histopathologically diagnosed primary liver carcinoma underwent surgical resection in China between November 2015 and 2016. The five patients, three men and two women aged 30 to 69 years, had hepatocellular carcinoma (four) or combined HCC and intrahepatic cholangiocarcinoma (one). Tumors of the five patients were stage T1-T3 N0M0 with maximum diameters of roughly 4.2 to 11 cm. Each sample produced about 3.65 to 7.5 million productive TCRbeta reads, and read depth showed no significant difference between tissue types. TCRbeta repertoire sequencing, expression microarrays and whole-exome sequencing were combined in the study across five regions of each liver tumor, with adjacent normal tissue and blood also included. A total of approximately 35 specimens from 5 patients, comprising some 25 tumor regions, 5 adjacent noncancerous liver tissues and 5 peripheral blood samples, were covered by TCRbeta repertoire sequencing. Reproducibility between technical replicate repertoires was high, with correlation coefficients above 0.95 and mean shared-clone rates approximately 0.91.

The V end loses 2 bases and the J end loses 1 base, and a stretch of 5 bases separates them. Counted from cysteine to phenylalanine, this CDR3 has 13 amino acids. CDR3 DNA is the only sequence kept; it has 39 bases, read in frame from the first base. On the study overall, not on this receptor specifically: Bulk unsorted samples precluded comparing CD4+ and CD8+ T cell repertoires. Compared with blood, tumors had a significantly larger share of the repertoire taken up by the top 250 clones (p = 0.039). Only the TCR beta chain was sequenced, so true repertoire diversity is likely underestimated because unpaired alpha chains were not captured. The study included only five patients, and the authors note findings should be validated in a larger study. Pairs of tumor regions showed greater repertoire overlap (mean around 36%) than tumor-adjacent pairs (about 17%) or tumor-blood pairs (approximately 15%), which is consistent with antigen-driven expansion.

The clonotype originates from a man aged 35 to 55 with primary liver carcinoma and hepatitis B virus infection. Sequencing was carried out using peripheral blood. The chain is made from TRBV12-3 or TRBV12-4 and TRBJ1-1, with no D gene named confidently. The nucleotide sequence reads as follows: TGTGCCAGCAGTTTAACGGAGAACACTGAAGCTTTCTTT. It encodes CASSLTENTEAFF.